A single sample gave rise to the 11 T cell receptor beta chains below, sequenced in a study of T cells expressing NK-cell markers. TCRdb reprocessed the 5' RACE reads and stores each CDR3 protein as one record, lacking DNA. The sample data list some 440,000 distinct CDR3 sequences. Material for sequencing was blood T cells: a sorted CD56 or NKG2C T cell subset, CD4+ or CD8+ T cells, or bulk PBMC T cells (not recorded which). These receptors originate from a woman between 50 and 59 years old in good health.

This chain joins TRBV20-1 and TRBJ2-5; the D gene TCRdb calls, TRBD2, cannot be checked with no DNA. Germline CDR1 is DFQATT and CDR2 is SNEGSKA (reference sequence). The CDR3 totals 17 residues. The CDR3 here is CSARGDPSGREMETQYF.

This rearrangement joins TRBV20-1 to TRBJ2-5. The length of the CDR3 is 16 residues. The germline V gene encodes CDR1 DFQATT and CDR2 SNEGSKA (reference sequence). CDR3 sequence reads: CSARASLQSIWETQYF.

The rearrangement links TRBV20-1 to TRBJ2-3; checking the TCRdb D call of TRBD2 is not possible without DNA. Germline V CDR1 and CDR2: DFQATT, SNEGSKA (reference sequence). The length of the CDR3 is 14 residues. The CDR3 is CSAVNSGKVDTQYF.

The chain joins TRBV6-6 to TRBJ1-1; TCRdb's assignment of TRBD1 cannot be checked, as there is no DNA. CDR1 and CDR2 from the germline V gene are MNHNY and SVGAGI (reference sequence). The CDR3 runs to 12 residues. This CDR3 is CASKDSTYEAFF.

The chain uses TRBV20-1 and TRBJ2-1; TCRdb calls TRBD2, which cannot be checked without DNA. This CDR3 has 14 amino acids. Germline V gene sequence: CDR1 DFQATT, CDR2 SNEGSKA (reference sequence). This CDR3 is CSASVAVRGNEQFF.

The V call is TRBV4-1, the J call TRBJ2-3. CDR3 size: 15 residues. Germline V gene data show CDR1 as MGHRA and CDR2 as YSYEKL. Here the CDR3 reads CASSRTPSTTDTQYF.

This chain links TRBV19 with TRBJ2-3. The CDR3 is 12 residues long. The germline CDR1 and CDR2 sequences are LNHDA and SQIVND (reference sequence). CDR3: CASKDYTDTQYF.

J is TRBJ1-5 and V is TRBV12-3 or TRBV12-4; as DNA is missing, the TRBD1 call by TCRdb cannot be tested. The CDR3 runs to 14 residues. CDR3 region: CASTVLDINQPQHF.

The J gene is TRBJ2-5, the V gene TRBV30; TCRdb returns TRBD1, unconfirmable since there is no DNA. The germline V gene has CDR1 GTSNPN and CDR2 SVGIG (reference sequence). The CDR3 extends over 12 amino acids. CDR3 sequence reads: CACGSDRETQYF.

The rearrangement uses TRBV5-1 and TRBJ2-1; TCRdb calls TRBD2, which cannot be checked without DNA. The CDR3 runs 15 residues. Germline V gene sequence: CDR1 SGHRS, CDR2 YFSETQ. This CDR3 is CASSPKLAGSGEQFF.

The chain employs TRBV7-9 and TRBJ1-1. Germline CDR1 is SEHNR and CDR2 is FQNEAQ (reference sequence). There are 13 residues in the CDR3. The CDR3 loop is CASSSFSNTEAFF.